This TCR beta chain was obtained from a study of somatic mutations in cytotoxic T cells in rheumatoid arthritis. V dropped 0 bases and J dropped 3 bases, with 12 bases sitting between them. CDR1 is PRHDT, CDR2 FYEKMQ, per germline (reference sequence). The CDR3 totals 16 residues. The protocol was immunoSEQ multiplex PCR, while the TCRdb copy is restricted to in-frame clones and leaves out a portion. The sample has about 18,000 clones, less than 85% seen once; the top ten hold approximately 20%. The sequence derives from a woman aged 60 to 75 in good health. V usage is TRBV13 and J usage is TRBJ1-5, with a possible D match to TRBD1 (5 bases). Sequenced input: CD8+ T cells sorted from blood. CDR3 DNA sequence: TGTGCCAGCAGCTTAGGCCTCGGGGGGTACAATCAGCCCCAGCATTTT. Its translation: CASSLGLGGYNQPQHF.